A selection of T cell receptor beta chains follows, all from one sample in a study of cytomegalovirus exposure and HLA in healthy donors. TCRdb keeps only in-frame clones here, not all; method: immunoSEQ multiplex PCR. The sample consists of around 150,000 clones, around 77% of them appearing once. Material: PBMCs. The receptors here all came from a man aged 30 to 45 in good health. The conserved cysteine and the conserved F or W are not part of the CDR3 here. The order of the fields is V gene, CDR3 protein.

v_gene: TRBV18; CDR3aa: ASSLPSGSPDTQY
v_gene: TRBV6-1; CDR3aa: ASSGRDRITDTQY
v_gene: TRBV7-3; CDR3aa: ASSLGTSGTYEQY
v_gene: TRBV6-5; CDR3aa: ASSDGSTDTQY
v_gene: TRBV7-9; CDR3aa: ASSLIPSGTNTGELF
v_gene: TRBV4-1; CDR3aa: ASSQDLPTGAREGYT
v_gene: TRBV19; CDR3aa: ASSMGGTGTYEQY
v_gene: TRBV6-1; CDR3aa: ASSERAGPTYEQY
v_gene: TRBV14; CDR3aa: ASSPGSGGYEQY
v_gene: TRBV7-9; CDR3aa: SSSSQGYGYT
v_gene: TRBV7-9; CDR3aa: SSSLYRQRMNTEAF
v_gene: TRBV5-1; CDR3aa: ASSQGKKEKLF
v_gene: TRBV5-1; CDR3aa: ASSGGLAGVDEQF
v_gene: TRBV7-3; CDR3aa: ASSASSGASHEQF
v_gene: TRBV30; CDR3aa: AWSVIFSYGYT
v_gene: TRBV19; CDR3aa: ASSTSWTGRNQPQH
v_gene: TRBV19; CDR3aa: ASSIRQGIGTDTQY
v_gene: TRBV19; CDR3aa: ASSTGFGFRGSNYGYT
v_gene: TRBV15; CDR3aa: ATSTGQGIWGYT
v_gene: TRBV7-3; CDR3aa: ASGPGGSSYNEQF
v_gene: TRBV11-1; CDR3aa: ASSFGAGGPWETQY
v_gene: TRBV2; CDR3aa: ASSEGRGWSNEQF
v_gene: TRBV6-6; CDR3aa: ASSATGTGSGYT